Listed below are T cell receptor beta chains from one sample, sequenced in a study of vaccination effects on CD4 cells after COVID-19. Antigens for these TCRs are unknown. Repertoires were generated with immunoSEQ multiplex PCR, while TCRdb's copy carries only in-frame clones and drops some. This table holds roughly 61,000 clones, about four fifths found once. The source was CD4+ T cells from PBMCs cultured with HCoV-229E spike peptides, collected before COVID-19 vaccination. The receptor set was obtained from a human donor who received a COVID-19 vaccine. CDR3s include the opening cysteine and the closing phenylalanine or tryptophan.

TRBJ2-2 | 16 | TRBV18 | CASSPVSRGVTGELFF
TRBJ1-6 | 15 | TRBV3-1/TRBV3-2 | CASSQTGLMNSPLHF
TRBJ2-1 | 12 | TRBV12-5 | CASGLLSHEQFF
TRBJ1-5 | 14 | TRBV5-6 | CASSLVAGDQPQHF
TRBJ2-4 | 19 | TRBV5-6 | CASSLHPLRVTGAKNIQYF
TRBJ2-5 | 15 | TRBV5-1 | CASSLVMGSQETQYF
TRBJ1-1 | 14 | TRBV28 | CASSFGRYFTEAFF
TRBJ2-5 | 15 | TRBV19 | CASSKPGQGMETQYF
TRBJ1-1 | 16 | TRBV18 | CASSPPKDRGLNEAFF
TRBJ2-6 | 15 | TRBV5-8 | CASSLQGAGANVLTF